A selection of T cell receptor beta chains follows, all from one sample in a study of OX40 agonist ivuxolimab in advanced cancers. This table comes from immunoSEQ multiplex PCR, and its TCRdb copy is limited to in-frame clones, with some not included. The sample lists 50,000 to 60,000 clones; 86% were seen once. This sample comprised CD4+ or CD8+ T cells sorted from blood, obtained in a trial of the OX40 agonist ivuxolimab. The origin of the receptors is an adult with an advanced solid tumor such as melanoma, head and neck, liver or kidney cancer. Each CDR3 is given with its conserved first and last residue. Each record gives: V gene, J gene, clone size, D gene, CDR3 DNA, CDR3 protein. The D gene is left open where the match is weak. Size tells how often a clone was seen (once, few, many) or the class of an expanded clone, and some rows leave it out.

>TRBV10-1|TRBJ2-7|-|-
TGCGCCAGCAGTGAGTCCGGGAACTCCTACGAGCAGTACTTC
CASSESGNSYEQYF
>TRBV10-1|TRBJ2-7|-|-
TGCGCCAGCAGTGATGGCTCCTACGAGCAGTACTTC
CASSDGSYEQYF
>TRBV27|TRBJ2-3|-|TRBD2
TGTGCCGCGGGGACTAGCGGCTCAGATACGCAGTATTTT
CAAGTSGSDTQYF
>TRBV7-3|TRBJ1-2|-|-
TGTGCCTCCCGTAAGGGGCAGGGCTATGGCTACACCTTC
CASRKGQGYGYTF
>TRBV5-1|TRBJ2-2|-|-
TGCGCCAGCAGCCCGGACAGTACCAGTCGCACCGGGGAGCTGTTTTTT
CASSPDSTSRTGELFF
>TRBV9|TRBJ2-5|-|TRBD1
TGTGCCAGCAGCGTAGGTTACGGGGACAGGGAAGAGACCCAGTACTTC
CASSVGYGDREETQYF
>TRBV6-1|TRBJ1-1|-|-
TGTGCCAGCAGTATTAGGTCTGCAGAAGCTTTCTTT
CASSIRSAEAFF
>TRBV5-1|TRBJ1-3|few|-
TGCGCCAGCAGCTTTGGAGGCAGGGGAGACTCTGGAAACACCATATATTTT
CASSFGGRGDSGNTIYF
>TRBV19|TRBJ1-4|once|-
TGTGCCAGTAGTGAAAGGGTGACTGGTGAAAAACTGTTTTTT
CASSERVTGEKLFF
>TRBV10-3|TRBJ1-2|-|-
TGTGCCATCAGTGAGTCGAAGGGCCAGTCGGATGGCTACACCTTC
CAISESKGQSDGYTF